This record looks at one T cell receptor beta chain sequence and its context. The antigen remains unidentified. The sample belongs to a study of blood T cells in healthy people across ages. Broader study findings: Getting older went along with TCR beta diversity per million T cells dropping roughly linearly.

The second PCR ran about 6 to 12 cycles with a sample-barcoded 5' primer and J-beta primers. TCRdb reanalysed the 5' RACE reads using MiXCR and keeps one entry per CDR3 protein. The table shows about 680,000 distinct CDR3 sequences, with around 48% occurring only once. The CDR3 extends over 14 amino acids. Germline CDR1 is SGHRS and CDR2 is YFSETQ. The V and J ends lost 2 bases and 4 bases respectively, with 10 bases between them. Source material: blood. This TCR came from a woman aged 60 to 75 in good health. This sequence joins TRBV5-1 and TRBJ2-1; D possibly corresponds to TRBD2 (5 bases). The CDR3, as DNA: TGCGCCAGCAGCTTTGCTAGCCCGTACAATGAGCAGTTCTTC. It codes for CASSFASPYNEQFF.